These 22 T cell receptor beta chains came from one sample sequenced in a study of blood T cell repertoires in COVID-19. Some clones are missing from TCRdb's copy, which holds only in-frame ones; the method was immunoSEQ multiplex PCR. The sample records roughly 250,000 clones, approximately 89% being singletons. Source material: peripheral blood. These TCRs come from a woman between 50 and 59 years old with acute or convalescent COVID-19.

The CDR3 protein is CASTPGQSNQPQHF. CDR3 DNA sequence: TGTGCCAGCACCCCGGGACAGAGTAATCAGCCCCAGCATTTT. V usage is TRBV28 and J usage is TRBJ1-5, with 7 bases aligning to TRBD1. Per the germline V gene, CDR1 is MDHEN and CDR2 is SYDVKM. The CDR3 runs to 14 residues. V lost 7 bases to trimming and J lost 4 bases; unmatched junction nucleotides: 7. Filled out from reference TRBV28 and TRBJ1-5, the complete variable domain reads DVKVTQSSRYLVKRTGEKVFLECVQDMDHENMFWYRQDPGLGLRLIYFSYDVKMKEKGDIPEGYSVSREKKERFSLILESASTNQTSMYLCASTPGQSNQPQHFGDGTRLSIL.

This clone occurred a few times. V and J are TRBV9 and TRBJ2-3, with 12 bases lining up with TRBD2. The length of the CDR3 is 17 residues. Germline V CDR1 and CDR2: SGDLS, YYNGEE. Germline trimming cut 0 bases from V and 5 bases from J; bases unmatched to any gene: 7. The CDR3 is CASSVAAGLAGIDTQYF. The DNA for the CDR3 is TGTGCCAGCAGCGTAGCGGCTGGACTAGCGGGAATAGATACGCAGTATTTT.

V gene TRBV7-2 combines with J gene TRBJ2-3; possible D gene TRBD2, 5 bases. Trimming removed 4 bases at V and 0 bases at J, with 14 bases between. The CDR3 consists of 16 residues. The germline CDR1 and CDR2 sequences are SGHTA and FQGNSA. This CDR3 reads CASSSILVPSTDTQYF. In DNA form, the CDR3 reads TGTGCCAGCAGCTCAATACTAGTCCCGAGCACAGATACGCAGTATTTT.

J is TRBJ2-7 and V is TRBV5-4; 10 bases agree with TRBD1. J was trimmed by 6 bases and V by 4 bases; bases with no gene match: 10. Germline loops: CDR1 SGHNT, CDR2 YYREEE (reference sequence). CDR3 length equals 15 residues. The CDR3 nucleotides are TGTGCCAGCAGCGACAGACAGGGGGCGATGCTCGAGCAGTACTTC. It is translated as CASSDRQGAMLEQYF.

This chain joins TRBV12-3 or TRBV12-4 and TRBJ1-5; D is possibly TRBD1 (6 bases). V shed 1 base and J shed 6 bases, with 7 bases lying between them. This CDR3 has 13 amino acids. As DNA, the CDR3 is TGTGCCAGCAGTTTAGAACAGGGTCAGCCCCAGCATTTT. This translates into CASSLEQGQPQHF.

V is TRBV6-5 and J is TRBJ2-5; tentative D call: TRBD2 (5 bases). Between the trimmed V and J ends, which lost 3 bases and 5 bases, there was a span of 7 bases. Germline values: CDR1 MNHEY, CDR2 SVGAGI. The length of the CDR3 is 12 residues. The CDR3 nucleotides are TGTGCCAGCAGTTATGAGGGTGAGACCCAGTACTTC. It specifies CASSYEGETQYF.

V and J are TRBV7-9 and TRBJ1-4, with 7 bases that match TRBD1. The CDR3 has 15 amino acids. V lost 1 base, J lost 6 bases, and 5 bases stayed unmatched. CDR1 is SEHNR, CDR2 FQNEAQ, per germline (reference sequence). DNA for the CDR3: TGTGCCAGCAGCTTAGAAGGGGGCGGGGATGAAAAACTGTTTTTT. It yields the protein CASSLEGGGDEKLFF. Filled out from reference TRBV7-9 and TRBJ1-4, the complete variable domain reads DTGVSQNPRHKITKRGQNVTFRCDPISEHNRLYWYRQTLGQGPEFLTYFQNEAQLEKSRLLSDRFSAERPKGSFSTLEIQRTEQGDSAMYLCASSLEGGGDEKLFFGSGTQLSVL.

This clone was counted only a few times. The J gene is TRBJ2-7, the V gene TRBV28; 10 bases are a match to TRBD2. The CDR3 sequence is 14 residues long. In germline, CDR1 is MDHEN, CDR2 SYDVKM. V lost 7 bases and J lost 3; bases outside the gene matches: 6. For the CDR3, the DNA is TGTGCCAGCAAACTAGCGGGAACGGTCTACGAGCAGTACTTC. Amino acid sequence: CASKLAGTVYEQYF.

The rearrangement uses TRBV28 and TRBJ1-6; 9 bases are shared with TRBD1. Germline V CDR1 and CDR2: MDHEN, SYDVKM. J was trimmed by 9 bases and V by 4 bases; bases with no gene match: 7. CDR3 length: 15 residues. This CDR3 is CASSSSGTGISPLHF. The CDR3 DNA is TGTGCCAGCAGTTCTTCCGGGACAGGGATTTCACCCCTCCACTTT. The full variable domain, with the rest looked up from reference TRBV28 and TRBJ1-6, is DVKVTQSSRYLVKRTGEKVFLECVQDMDHENMFWYRQDPGLGLRLIYFSYDVKMKEKGDIPEGYSVSREKKERFSLILESASTNQTSMYLCASSSSGTGISPLHFGNGTRLTVT.

The CDR3 DNA follows: TGTGCCAGCAGCTCGACGACAGGGAGCAATCAGCCCCAGCATTTT. It yields the protein CASSSTTGSNQPQHF. This chain uses TRBV5-5 with TRBJ1-5; 7 bases are shared with TRBD1. Looked up from germline, CDR1 is SGHKS and CDR2 is YYEKEE (reference sequence). The ends lost 3 bases at V and 1 base at J; junction bases unmatched: 4. This CDR3 region has 15 residues.

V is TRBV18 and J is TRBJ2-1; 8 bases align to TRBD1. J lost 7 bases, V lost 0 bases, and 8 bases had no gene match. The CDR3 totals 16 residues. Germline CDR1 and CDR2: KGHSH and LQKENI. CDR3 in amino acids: CASSPPDRATSNEQFF. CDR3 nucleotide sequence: TGTGCCAGCTCACCACCGGACAGGGCGACCTCTAATGAGCAGTTCTTC.

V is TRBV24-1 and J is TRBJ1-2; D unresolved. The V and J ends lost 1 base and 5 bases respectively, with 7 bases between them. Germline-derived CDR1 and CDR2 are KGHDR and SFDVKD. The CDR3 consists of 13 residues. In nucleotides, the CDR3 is TGTGCCACCAGTGATTTTTCAGATTATGGCTACACCTTC. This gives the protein CATSDFSDYGYTF.

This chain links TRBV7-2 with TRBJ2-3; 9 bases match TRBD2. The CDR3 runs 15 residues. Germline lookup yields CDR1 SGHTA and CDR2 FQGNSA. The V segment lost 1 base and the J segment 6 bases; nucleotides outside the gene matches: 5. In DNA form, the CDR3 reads TGTGCCAGCAGCTTAGATTCCGGGACTAGCGATACGCAGTATTTT. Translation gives CASSLDSGTSDTQYF. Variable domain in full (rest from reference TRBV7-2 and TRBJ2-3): GAGVSQSPSNKVTEKGKDVELRCDPISGHTALYWYRQSLGQGLEFLIYFQGNSAPDKSGLPSDRFSAERTGGSVSTLTIQRTQQEDSAVYLCASSLDSGTSDTQYFGPGTRLTVL.

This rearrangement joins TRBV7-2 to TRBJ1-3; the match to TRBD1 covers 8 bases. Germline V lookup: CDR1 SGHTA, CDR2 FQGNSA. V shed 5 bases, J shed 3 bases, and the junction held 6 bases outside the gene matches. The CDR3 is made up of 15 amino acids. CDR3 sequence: CASSPRTGFGNTIYF. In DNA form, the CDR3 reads TGTGCCAGCAGCCCTAGGACAGGGTTTGGAAACACCATATATTTT.

The chain's CDR3 is CASGEGQVNTEAFF. The DNA of the CDR3 is TGTGCCAGCGGGGAGGGGCAGGTGAACACTGAAGCTTTCTTT. The V call is TRBV2, the J call TRBJ1-1; TRBD1 might be the D (5 bases). The V gene lost 8 bases and the J gene lost 0 bases, with 13 bases spanning the gap. Germline CDR1 and CDR2: SNHLY and FYNNEI. The CDR3 loop spans 14 amino acids.

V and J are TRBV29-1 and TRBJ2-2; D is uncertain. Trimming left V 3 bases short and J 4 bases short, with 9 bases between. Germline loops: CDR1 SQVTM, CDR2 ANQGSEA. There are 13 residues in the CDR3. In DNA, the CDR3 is TGCAGCGTTGATTACGGGTTCACCGGGGAGCTGTTTTTT. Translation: CSVDYGFTGELFF.

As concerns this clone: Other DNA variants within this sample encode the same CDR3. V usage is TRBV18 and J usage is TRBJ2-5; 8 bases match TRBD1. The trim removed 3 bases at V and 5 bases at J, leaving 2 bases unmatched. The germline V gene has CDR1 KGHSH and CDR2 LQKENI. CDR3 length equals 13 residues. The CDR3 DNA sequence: TGTGCCAGCTCACCTAGACAGGGGGAGACCCAGTACTTC. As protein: CASSPRQGETQYF.

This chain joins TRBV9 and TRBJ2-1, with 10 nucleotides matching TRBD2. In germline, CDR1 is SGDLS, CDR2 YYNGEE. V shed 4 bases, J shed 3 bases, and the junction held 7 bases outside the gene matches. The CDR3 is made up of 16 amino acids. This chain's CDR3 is CASSSRTSGYYNEQFF. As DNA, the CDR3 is TGTGCCAGCAGCTCAAGGACTAGCGGTTACTACAATGAGCAGTTCTTC.

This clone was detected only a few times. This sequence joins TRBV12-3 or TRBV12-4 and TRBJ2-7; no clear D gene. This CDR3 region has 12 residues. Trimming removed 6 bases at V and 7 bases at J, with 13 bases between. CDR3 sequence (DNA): TGTGCCAGCAGCCCCCCGTTTCGGGAGCAGTACTTC. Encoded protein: CASSPPFREQYF.

In nucleotides, the CDR3 is TGTGCCAGCAGGCCGGGGCTAGCGGACTACAATGAGCAGTTCTTC. Protein product: CASRPGLADYNEQFF. The chain is built from TRBV7-2 and TRBJ2-1; the match to TRBD2 covers 7 bases. Germline V gene sequence: CDR1 SGHTA, CDR2 FQGNSA. The CDR3 has 15 amino acids. V lost 6 bases to trimming and J lost 3 bases; unmatched junction nucleotides: 8.

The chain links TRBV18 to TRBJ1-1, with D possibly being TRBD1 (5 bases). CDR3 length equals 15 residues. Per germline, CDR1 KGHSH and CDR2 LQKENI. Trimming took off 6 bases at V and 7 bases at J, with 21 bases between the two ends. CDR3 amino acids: CASSRSGDRWDEAFF. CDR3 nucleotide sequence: TGTGCCAGCTCTCGTTCGGGGGACCGGTGGGATGAAGCTTTCTTT.

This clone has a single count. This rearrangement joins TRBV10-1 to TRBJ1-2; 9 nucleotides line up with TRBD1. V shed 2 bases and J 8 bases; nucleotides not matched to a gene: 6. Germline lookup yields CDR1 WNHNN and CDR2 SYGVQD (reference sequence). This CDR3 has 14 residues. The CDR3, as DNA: TGCGCCAGCAGTGAGCCCCGGGACAGGGAGGGCTACACCTTC. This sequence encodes CASSEPRDREGYTF.